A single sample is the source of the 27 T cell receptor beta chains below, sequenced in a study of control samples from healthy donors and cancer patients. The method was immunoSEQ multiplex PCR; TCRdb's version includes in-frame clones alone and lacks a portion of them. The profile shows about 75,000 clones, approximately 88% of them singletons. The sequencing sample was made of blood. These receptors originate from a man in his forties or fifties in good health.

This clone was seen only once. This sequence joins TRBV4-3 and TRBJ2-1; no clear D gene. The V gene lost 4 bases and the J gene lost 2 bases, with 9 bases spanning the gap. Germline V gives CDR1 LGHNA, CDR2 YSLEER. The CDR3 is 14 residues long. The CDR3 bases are TGCGCCAGCAGCCGAGTTTCAGCCTACAATGAGCAGTTCTTC. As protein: CASSRVSAYNEQFF.

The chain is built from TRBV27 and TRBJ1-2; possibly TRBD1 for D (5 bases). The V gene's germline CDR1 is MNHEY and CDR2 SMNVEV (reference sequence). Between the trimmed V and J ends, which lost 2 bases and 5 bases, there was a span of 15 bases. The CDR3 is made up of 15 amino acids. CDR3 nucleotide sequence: TGTGCCAGCAGTTTAGGGCCGACAGAAATTTATGGCTACACCTTC. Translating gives CASSLGPTEIYGYTF.

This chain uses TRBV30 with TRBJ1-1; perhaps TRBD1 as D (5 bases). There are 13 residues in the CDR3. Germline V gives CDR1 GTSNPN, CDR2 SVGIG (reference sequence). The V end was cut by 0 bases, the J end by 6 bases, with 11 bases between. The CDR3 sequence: CAWSVIGAAEAFF. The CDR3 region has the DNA TGTGCCTGGAGTGTAATCGGGGCAGCTGAAGCTTTCTTT. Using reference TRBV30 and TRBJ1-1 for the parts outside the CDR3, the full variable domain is SQTIHQWPATLVQPVGSPLSLECTVEGTSNPNLYWYRQAAGRGLQLLFYSVGIGQISSEVPQNLSASRPQDRQFILSSKKLLLSDSGFYLCAWSVIGAAEAFFGQGTRLTVV.

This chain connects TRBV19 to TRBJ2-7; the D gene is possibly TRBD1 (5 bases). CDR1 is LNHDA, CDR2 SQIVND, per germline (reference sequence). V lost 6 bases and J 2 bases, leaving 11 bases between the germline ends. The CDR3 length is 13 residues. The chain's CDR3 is CASRDPGTYEQYF. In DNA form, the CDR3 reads TGTGCCAGTAGGGATCCAGGGACCTACGAGCAGTACTTC.

DNA for the CDR3: TGTGCCACCAGTGCTCCCATCGGACGGAGCGGAAGGGACCTGAGGGAGACCCAGTACTTC. Residues: CATSAPIGRSGRDLRETQYF. The gene calls are TRBV24-1 and TRBJ2-5; perhaps D is TRBD1 or TRBD2 (5 bases each). V was trimmed by 5 bases and J by 5 bases, leaving 32 bases between them. The CDR3 has 20 amino acids. Germline V gene lookup returns CDR1 KGHDR and CDR2 SFDVKD.

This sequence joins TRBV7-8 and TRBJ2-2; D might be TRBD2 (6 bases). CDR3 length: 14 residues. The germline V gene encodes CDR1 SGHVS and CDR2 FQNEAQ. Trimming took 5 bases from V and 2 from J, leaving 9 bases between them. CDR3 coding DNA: TGTGCCAGCAGCAGGGACTTCAACACCGGGGAGCTGTTTTTT. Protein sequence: CASSRDFNTGELFF.

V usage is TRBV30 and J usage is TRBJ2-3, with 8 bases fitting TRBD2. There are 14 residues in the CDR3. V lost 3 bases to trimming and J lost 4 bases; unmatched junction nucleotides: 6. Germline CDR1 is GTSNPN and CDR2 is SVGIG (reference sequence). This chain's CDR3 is CAWRPAGVADTQYF. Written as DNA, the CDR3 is TGTGCCTGGAGGCCAGCGGGAGTAGCAGATACGCAGTATTTT.

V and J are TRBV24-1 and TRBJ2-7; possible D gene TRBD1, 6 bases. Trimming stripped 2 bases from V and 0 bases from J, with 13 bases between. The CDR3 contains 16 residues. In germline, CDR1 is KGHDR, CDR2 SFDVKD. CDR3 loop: CATSDSTGRGSYEQYF. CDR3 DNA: TGTGCCACCAGTGATTCGACAGGTCGAGGCTCCTACGAGCAGTACTTC.

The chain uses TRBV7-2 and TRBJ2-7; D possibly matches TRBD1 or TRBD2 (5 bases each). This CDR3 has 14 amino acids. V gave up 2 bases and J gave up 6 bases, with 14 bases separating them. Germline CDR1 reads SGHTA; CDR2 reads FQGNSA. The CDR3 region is CASSLLFGGLEQYF. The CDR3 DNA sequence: TGTGCCAGCAGCTTATTGTTTGGGGGTCTCGAGCAGTACTTC.

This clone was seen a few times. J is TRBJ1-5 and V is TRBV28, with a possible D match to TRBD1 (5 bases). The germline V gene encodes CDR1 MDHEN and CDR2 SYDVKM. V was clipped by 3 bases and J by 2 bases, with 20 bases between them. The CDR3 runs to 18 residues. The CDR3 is CASSFTGWSGERNQPQHF. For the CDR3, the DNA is TGTGCCAGCAGTTTTACCGGCTGGTCGGGGGAGCGCAATCAGCCCCAGCATTTT. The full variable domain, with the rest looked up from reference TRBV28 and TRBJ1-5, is DVKVTQSSRYLVKRTGEKVFLECVQDMDHENMFWYRQDPGLGLRLIYFSYDVKMKEKGDIPEGYSVSREKKERFSLILESASTNQTSMYLCASSFTGWSGERNQPQHFGDGTRLSIL.

As DNA, the CDR3 is TGTGCCAGCGGGGAACAGGGCCCCCCTGAAGCTTTCTTT. This codes for CASGEQGPPEAFF. V gene TRBV19 combines with J gene TRBJ1-1; D possibly corresponds to TRBD1 (6 bases). CDR3 size: 13 residues. Trimming cost V 9 bases and J 6 bases, with 17 bases left between them. Germline V gives CDR1 LNHDA, CDR2 SQIVND (reference sequence).

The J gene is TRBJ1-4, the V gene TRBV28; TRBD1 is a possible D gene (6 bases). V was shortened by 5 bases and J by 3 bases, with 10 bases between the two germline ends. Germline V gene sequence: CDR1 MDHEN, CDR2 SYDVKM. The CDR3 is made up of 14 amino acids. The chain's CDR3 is CASSLTGSNEKLFF. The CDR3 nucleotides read TGTGCCAGCAGTCTGACAGGTTCTAATGAAAAACTGTTTTTT.

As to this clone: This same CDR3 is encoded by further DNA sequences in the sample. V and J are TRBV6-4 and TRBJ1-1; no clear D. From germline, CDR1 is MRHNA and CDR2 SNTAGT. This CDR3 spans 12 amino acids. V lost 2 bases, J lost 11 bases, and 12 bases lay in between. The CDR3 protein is CASSDRSGEAFF. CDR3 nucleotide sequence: TGTGCCAGCAGTGACCGGTCAGGTGAGGCTTTCTTT.

The CDR3 loop is CASSLYGKGLSTDTQYF. As DNA, the CDR3 is TGTGCCAGCAGTTTATACGGGAAAGGGCTTAGCACAGATACGCAGTATTTT. The chain links TRBV27 to TRBJ2-3; D might be TRBD2 (5 bases). The CDR3 loop spans 17 amino acids. Germline V gives CDR1 MNHEY, CDR2 SMNVEV (reference sequence). With 1 base removed from V and 0 bases from J, the gap between germline ends came to 14 bases.

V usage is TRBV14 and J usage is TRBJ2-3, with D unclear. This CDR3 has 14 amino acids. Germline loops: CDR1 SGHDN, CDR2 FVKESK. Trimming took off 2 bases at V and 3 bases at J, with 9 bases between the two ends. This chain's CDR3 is CASSQTSLTDTQYF. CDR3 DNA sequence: TGTGCCAGCAGCCAAACCTCGTTGACAGATACGCAGTATTTT.

The chain's CDR3 is CASSESTGGAYEQYF. The CDR3 DNA reads as TGTGCCAGCAGTGAAAGTACAGGGGGTGCCTACGAGCAGTACTTC. This chain links TRBV6-1 with TRBJ2-7; 8 positions match TRBD1. The CDR3 is 15 amino acids. The V gene's germline CDR1 is MNHNS and CDR2 SASEGT. V shed 2 bases and J 2 bases; nucleotides not matched to a gene: 5.

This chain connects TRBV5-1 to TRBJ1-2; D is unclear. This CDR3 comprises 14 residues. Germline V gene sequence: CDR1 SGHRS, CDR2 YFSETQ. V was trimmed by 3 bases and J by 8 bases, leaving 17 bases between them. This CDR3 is CASSSDISLPGYTF. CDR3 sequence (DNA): TGCGCCAGCAGCTCAGACATTTCCCTGCCGGGCTACACCTTC.

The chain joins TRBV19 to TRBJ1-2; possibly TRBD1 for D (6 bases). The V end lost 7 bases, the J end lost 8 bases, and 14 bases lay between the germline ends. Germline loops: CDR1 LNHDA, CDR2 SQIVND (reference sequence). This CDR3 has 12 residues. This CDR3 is CASKETGIGYTF. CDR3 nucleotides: TGTGCCAGTAAAGAGACAGGCATCGGCTACACCTTC.

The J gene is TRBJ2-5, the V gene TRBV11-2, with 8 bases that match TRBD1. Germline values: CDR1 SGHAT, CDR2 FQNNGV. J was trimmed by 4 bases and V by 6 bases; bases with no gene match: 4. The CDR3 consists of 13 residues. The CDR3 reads CASSPDRVETQYF. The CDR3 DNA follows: TGTGCCAGCAGTCCGGACAGGGTAGAGACCCAGTACTTC.

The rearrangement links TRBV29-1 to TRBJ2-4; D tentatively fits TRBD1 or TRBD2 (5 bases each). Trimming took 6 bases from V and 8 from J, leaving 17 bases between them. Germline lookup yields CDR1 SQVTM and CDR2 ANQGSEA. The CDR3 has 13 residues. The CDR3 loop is CSVRERGYDIQYF. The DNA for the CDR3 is TGCAGCGTCCGAGAGAGGGGTTATGACATTCAGTACTTC.

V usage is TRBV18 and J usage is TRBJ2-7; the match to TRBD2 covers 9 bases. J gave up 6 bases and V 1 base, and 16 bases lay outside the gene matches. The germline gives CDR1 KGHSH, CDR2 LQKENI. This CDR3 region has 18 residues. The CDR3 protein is CASSPRLAGGPENVEQYF. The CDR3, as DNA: TGTGCCAGCTCACCACGTTTGGCGGGAGGGCCTGAGAACGTCGAGCAGTACTTC.

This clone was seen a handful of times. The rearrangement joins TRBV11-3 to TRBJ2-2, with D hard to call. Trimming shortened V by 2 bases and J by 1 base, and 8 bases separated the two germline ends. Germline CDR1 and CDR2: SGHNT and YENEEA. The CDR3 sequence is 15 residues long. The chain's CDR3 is CASSLYPGNTGELFF. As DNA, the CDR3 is TGTGCCAGCAGCTTATACCCCGGGAACACCGGGGAGCTGTTTTTT.

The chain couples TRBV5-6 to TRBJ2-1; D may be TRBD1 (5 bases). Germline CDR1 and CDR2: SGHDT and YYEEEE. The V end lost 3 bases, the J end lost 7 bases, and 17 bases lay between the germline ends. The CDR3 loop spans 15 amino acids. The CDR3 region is CASSSQGPQRNEQFF. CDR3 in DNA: TGTGCCAGCAGCTCCCAGGGCCCCCAAAGGAATGAGCAGTTCTTC. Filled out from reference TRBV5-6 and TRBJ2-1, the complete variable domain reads DAGVTQSPTHLIKTRGQQVTLRCSPKSGHDTVSWYQQALGQGPQFIFQYYEEEERQRGNFPDRFSGHQFPNYSSELNVNALLLGDSALYLCASSSQGPQRNEQFFGPGTRLTVL.

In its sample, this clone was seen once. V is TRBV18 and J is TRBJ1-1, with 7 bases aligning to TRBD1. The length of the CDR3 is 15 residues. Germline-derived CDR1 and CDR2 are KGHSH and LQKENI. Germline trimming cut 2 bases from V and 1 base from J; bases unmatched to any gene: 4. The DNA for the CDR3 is TGTGCCAGCTCACCAGACAGGGTGGGGAACACTGAAGCTTTCTTT. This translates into CASSPDRVGNTEAFF.

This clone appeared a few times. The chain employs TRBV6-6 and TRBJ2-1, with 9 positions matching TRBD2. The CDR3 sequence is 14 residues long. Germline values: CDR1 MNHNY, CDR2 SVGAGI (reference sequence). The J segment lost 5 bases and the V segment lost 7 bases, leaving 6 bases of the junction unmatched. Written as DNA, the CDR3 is TGTGCCAGCAATACGGCGGGAGGGCACAATGAGCAGTTCTTC. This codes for CASNTAGGHNEQFF.

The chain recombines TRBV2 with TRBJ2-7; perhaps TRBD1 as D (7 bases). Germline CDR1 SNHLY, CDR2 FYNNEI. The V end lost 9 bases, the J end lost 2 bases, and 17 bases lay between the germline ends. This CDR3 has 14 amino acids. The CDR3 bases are TGTGCCAGTACAAAACAGGGGAGGACCTACGAGCAGTACTTC. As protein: CASTKQGRTYEQYF.

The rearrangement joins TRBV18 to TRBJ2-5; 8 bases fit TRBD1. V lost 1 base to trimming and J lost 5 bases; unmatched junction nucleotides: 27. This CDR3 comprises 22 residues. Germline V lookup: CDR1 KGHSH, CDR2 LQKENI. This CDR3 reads CASSPQIIPGQARRGGGETQYF. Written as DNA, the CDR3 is TGTGCCAGCTCACCACAGATCATCCCGGGACAGGCTCGGCGTGGCGGAGGGGAGACCCAGTACTTC.